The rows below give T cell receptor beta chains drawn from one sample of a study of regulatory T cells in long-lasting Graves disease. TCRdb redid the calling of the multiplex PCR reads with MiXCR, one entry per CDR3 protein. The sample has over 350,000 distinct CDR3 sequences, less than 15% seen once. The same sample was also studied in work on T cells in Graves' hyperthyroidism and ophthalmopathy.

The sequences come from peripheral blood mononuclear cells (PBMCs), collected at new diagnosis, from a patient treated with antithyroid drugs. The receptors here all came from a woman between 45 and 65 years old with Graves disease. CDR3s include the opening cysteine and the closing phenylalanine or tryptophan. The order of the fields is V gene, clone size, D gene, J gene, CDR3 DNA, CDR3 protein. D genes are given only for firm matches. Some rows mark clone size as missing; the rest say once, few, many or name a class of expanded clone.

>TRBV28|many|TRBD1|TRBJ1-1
TGTGCCAGCAACGGCATGGGCGACAGGGTGGGGACTGAAGCTTTCTTT
CASNGMGDRVGTEAFF
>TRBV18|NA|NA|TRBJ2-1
TGTGCCAGCTCACCGGGAGGGGGTTCCCACAATGAGCAGTTCTTC
CASSPGGGSHNEQFF
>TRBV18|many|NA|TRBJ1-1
TGTGCCAGCTCACCACCTGAGACAGCGAACACTGAAGCTTTCTTT
CASSPPETANTEAFF
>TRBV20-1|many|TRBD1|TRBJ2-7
TGCAGTGCCAGGGGGACCGAACAACACTACGAGCAGTACTTC
CSARGTEQHYEQYF
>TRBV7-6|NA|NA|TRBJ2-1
TGTGCCAGCAGTTCTCGCGTCAATGAGCAGTTCTTC
CASSSRVNEQFF
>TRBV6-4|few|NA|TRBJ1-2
TGTGCCAGCAGTGACTCGAAAACTTATGGCTACACCTTC
CASSDSKTYGYTF
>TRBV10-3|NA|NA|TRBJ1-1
TGTGCCATCAGTGACGCCAGAGAGGGACCTGAAGCTTTCTTT
CAISDAREGPEAFF
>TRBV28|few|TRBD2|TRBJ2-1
TGTGCCAGCAGTTTATCTCTAACTAGCGGAGGTTACAATGAGCAGTTCTTC
CASSLSLTSGGYNEQFF
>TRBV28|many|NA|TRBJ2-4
TGTGCCAGCAGTTTAACCCTAGCAGCCAAAAACATTCAGTACTTC
CASSLTLAAKNIQYF
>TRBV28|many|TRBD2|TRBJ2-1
TGTGCCAGCATCCCAACTAGCGGGAGTTATGAGCAGTTCTTC
CASIPTSGSYEQFF
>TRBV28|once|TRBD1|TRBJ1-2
TGTGCCAGCAGTCCAGGACAGGGGACGGATGGCTACACCTTC
CASSPGQGTDGYTF
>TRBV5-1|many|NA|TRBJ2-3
TGCGCCAGCAGCTCGGCCCCCGGGACACAAAGCACAGATACGCAGTATTTT
CASSSAPGTQSTDTQYF
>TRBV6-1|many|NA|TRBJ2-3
TGTGCCAGCAGCGCCCAACCAGCCAATGTAGATACGCAGTATTTT
CASSAQPANVDTQYF
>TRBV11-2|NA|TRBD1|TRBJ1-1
TGTGCCAGCAGTCTCAATACAGGGGACACTGAAGCTTTCTTT
CASSLNTGDTEAFF
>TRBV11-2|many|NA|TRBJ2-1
TGTGCCAGCAGCCCTGTAATGGGGACGAGCTCCTACAATGAGCAGTTCTTC
CASSPVMGTSSYNEQFF
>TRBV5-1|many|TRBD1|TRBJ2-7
TGCGCCAGCAGCTTGGGGGACAGGGCCTACGAGCAGTACTTC
CASSLGDRAYEQYF
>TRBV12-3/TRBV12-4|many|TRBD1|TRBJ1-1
TGTGCCAGCGGGGCGGGACAGGGTACGAACACTGAAGCTTTCTTT
CASGAGQGTNTEAFF
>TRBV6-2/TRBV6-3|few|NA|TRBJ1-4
TGTGCCAGCAGTTACCCTCGGACGGGCCGGGCGGTGGCAACTAATGAAAAACTGTTTTTT
CASSYPRTGRAVATNEKLFF
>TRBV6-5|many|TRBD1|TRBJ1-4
TGTGCCAGCAGTTCGGGACAGGGGCTCGATAATGAAAAACTGTTTTTT
CASSSGQGLDNEKLFF
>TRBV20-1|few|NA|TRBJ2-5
TGCAGTGCCCATGTCCTCGGGCGACAAGAGACCCAGTACTTC
CSAHVLGRQETQYF
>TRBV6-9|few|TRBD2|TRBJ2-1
TGTGCCAGCAGTTACACCCTTGCGGGAGGCCCCAATGAGCAGTTCTTC
CASSYTLAGGPNEQFF
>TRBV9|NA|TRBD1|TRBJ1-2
TGTGCCAGCAGCATCGGGGGACAGACTAACTATGGCTACACCTTC
CASSIGGQTNYGYTF
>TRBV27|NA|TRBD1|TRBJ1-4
TGTGCCAGCGCGGGGACAGCAATTAATGAAAAACTGTTTTTT
CASAGTAINEKLFF
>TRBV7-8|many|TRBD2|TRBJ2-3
TGTGCCAGCAGCTCGACTAGCGGTAGTTGGGGTCGGGCAGATACGCAGTATTTT
CASSSTSGSWGRADTQYF
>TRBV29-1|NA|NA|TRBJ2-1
TGCAGCCTAAGGCCCGCTAGCTCAGGCAATGAGCAGTTCTTC
CSLRPASSGNEQFF
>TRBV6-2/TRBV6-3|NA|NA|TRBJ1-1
TGTGCCAGCAGTTATGGACCCCGGCATATAAACACTGAAGCTTTCTTT
CASSYGPRHINTEAFF
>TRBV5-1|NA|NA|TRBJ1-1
TGCGCCAGCAGCCCACAGGGAAGTGAGTACACTGAAGCTTTCTTT
CASSPQGSEYTEAFF
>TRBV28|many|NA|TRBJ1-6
TGTGCCAGCCGAAATAGACAGGACTATAATTCACCCCTCCACTTT
CASRNRQDYNSPLHF
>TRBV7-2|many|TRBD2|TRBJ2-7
TGTGCCAGCAGCTTAGCCGTGGGCGGGAGCTACGAGCAGTACTTC
CASSLAVGGSYEQYF